These 18 T cell receptor beta chains came from one sample sequenced in a study of response to subunit inactivated influenza vaccine. TCRdb reprocessed the RT-PCR reads with MiXCR, giving one entry per CDR3 protein. This sample has hundreds of thousands of distinct CDR3 sequences; 12% to 15% occur once, and the top ten carry less than 8.5%. The sequenced sample was PBMCs from blood, obtained 14 days before vaccination. These receptors were collected from a man aged 50-60 years who received an inactivated influenza vaccine.

The V and J genes are TRBV20-1 and TRBJ2-3; D remains unclear. Trimming left V 5 bases short and J 0 bases short, with 12 bases between. This CDR3 is 14 amino acids long. The V gene's germline CDR1 is DFQATT and CDR2 SNEGSKA (reference sequence). In nucleotides, the CDR3 is TGCAGTGCTTCCGGCCCCGGGAGCACAGATACGCAGTATTTT. Its protein is CSASGPGSTDTQYF.

The table lists this clonotype with a few counts. The chain combines TRBV20-1 with TRBJ2-1; 8 bases map to TRBD1. This CDR3 has 13 amino acids. V was clipped by 5 bases and J by 5 bases; unmatched bases: 5. Germline V gives CDR1 DFQATT, CDR2 SNEGSKA (reference sequence). The CDR3 loop reads CSARRDRNNEQFF. Written as DNA, the CDR3 is TGCAGTGCTCGCCGGGACAGGAACAATGAGCAGTTCTTC.

The chain uses TRBV20-1 and TRBJ2-3; 8 nucleotides agree with TRBD2. Trimming removed 1 base from V and 2 bases from J; junction bases left unmatched: 17. The germline V gene has CDR1 DFQATT and CDR2 SNEGSKA (reference sequence). This CDR3 has 19 amino acids. The DNA of the CDR3 is TGCAGTGCTAGAGGCGGGCTAGCGGGCCCCCTAGTTGACACAGATACGCAGTATTTT. Protein sequence: CSARGGLAGPLVDTDTQYF.

This clonotype has a handful of counts. The chain combines TRBV11-1 with TRBJ1-1; TRBD1 is a possible D gene (6 bases). The germline V gene has CDR1 SGHAT and CDR2 FQDESV (reference sequence). Trimming removed 1 base at V and 1 base at J, with 13 bases between. The CDR3 is 16 residues long. The DNA of the CDR3 is TGTGCCAGCAGCTTAGAGTGGAGGGACACGAACACTGAAGCTTTCTTT. Residues: CASSLEWRDTNTEAFF.

This clonotype showed up just a few times. The V call is TRBV11-1, the J call TRBJ2-7; 8 nucleotides align to TRBD1. V was pared by 5 bases and J by 7 bases, with 7 bases of the junction left unmatched. This CDR3 has 13 residues. Germline-derived CDR1 and CDR2 are SGHAT and FQDESV (reference sequence). The CDR3 region is CASSPDRGGEQYF. In nucleotides, the CDR3 is TGTGCCAGCAGCCCAGACAGGGGCGGGGAGCAGTACTTC. Filled out from reference TRBV11-1 and TRBJ2-7, the complete variable domain reads EAEVAQSPRYKITEKSQAVAFWCDPISGHATLYWYRQILGQGPELLVQFQDESVVDDSQLPKDRFSAERLKGVDSTLKIQPAELGDSAMYLCASSPDRGGEQYFGPGTRLTVT.

This clonotype was seen a few times. The V call is TRBV12-3 or TRBV12-4, the J call TRBJ1-5; no clear D. V was cut by 6 bases and J by 1 base, with 13 bases left in between. The CDR3 contains 15 residues. This chain's CDR3 is CASRIGPGSNQPQHF. CDR3 DNA sequence: TGTGCCAGCAGGATCGGACCGGGAAGCAATCAGCCCCAGCATTTT.

J is TRBJ2-2 and V is TRBV10-3; unclear D gene. Germline CDR1 ENHRY, CDR2 SYGVKD. The CDR3 extends over 16 amino acids. The ends were cut back, 4 bases at V and 4 bases at J, with 16 bases in the middle. In DNA, the CDR3 is TGTGCCATCAGTGCCGGGTCCACTTTGATCACCGGGGAGCTGTTTTTT. This sequence encodes CAISAGSTLITGELFF.

V usage is TRBV20-1 and J usage is TRBJ2-1, with 8 bases that match TRBD2. Germline loops: CDR1 DFQATT, CDR2 SNEGSKA (reference sequence). The V segment lost 7 bases and the J segment 4 bases; nucleotides outside the gene matches: 6. CDR3 length: 13 amino acids. Here the CDR3 DNA reads TGCAGTGTCAGCGGGGGAAGGTACAATGAGCAGTTCTTC. Amino acids: CSVSGGRYNEQFF.

This chain connects TRBV20-1 to TRBJ2-7; no reliable D call. The CDR3 contains 15 residues. Germline V gene lookup returns CDR1 DFQATT and CDR2 SNEGSKA (reference sequence). V shed 6 bases and J shed 0 bases, with 18 bases lying between them. CDR3 DNA sequence: TGCAGTGCCCTAGGCACAGCAACGAGCTCCTACGAGCAGTACTTC. Translated: CSALGTATSSYEQYF.

V gene TRBV6-5 combines with J gene TRBJ2-1; 10 bases align to TRBD1. The germline CDR1 and CDR2 sequences are MNHEY and SVGAGI. CDR3 size: 15 residues. The V segment lost 2 bases and the J segment 6 bases; nucleotides outside the gene matches: 4. The CDR3 DNA sequence: TGTGCCAGCAGTTACGGGACAGGGGCGATCAATGAGCAGTTCTTC. Its protein is CASSYGTGAINEQFF.

V gene TRBV11-2 combines with J gene TRBJ2-1; D may correspond to TRBD1 or TRBD2 (5 bases each). Per the germline V gene, CDR1 is SGHAT and CDR2 is FQNNGV. There are 15 residues in the CDR3. The V and J ends lost 5 bases and 2 bases respectively, with 13 bases between them. CDR3 protein: CASSSIGGPYNEQFF. In nucleotides, the CDR3 is TGTGCCAGCAGCAGTATTGGGGGACCCTACAATGAGCAGTTCTTC.

The chain recombines TRBV7-9 with TRBJ2-4; D is ambiguous. The ends were cut back, 1 base at V and 0 bases at J, with 13 bases in the middle. The CDR3 is 17 amino acids. Germline V gene sequence: CDR1 SEHNR, CDR2 FQNEAQ (reference sequence). The CDR3: CASSLEELMLAKNIQYF. In DNA form, the CDR3 reads TGTGCCAGCAGCTTAGAGGAGCTGATGTTAGCCAAAAACATTCAGTACTTC.

This clonotype showed up just a few times. V is TRBV5-1 and J is TRBJ2-3, with 9 bases aligning to TRBD2. The germline V gene has CDR1 SGHRS and CDR2 YFSETQ. V lost 0 bases to trimming and J lost 2 bases; unmatched junction nucleotides: 4. The CDR3 is 16 residues long. The CDR3 sequence is CASSLVAGDPTDTQYF. As DNA, the CDR3 is TGCGCCAGCAGCTTGGTAGCGGGGGACCCCACAGATACGCAGTATTTT.

This chain uses TRBV5-1 with TRBJ2-7; D not resolved. In germline, CDR1 is SGHRS, CDR2 YFSETQ. V was cut by 4 bases and J by 7 bases, with 12 bases left in between. The length of the CDR3 is 12 residues. In nucleotides, the CDR3 is TGCGCCAGCAGCCAATTCCTAGGGGAGCAGTACTTC. Residues: CASSQFLGEQYF.

Many counts were recorded for this clonotype. This CDR3 reads CASSQMPGRQPQHF. The CDR3 DNA sequence: TGCGCCAGCAGCCAAATGCCGGGACGGCAGCCCCAGCATTTT. V usage is TRBV4-3 and J usage is TRBJ1-5; D perhaps matches TRBD1 (5 bases). The CDR3 length is 14 residues. CDR1 is LGHNA and CDR2 is YSLEER in the germline V gene. The V end lost 2 bases, the J end lost 7 bases, and 12 bases lay between the germline ends.

The rearrangement uses TRBV19 and TRBJ2-7; a weak D match, TRBD1 (6 bases). Trimming removed 3 bases from V and 1 base from J, with 10 bases in between. Germline V gene data show CDR1 as LNHDA and CDR2 as SQIVND (reference sequence). The CDR3 is made up of 14 amino acids. The CDR3 sequence: CASSIGGHSYEQYF. CDR3 bases: TGTGCCAGTAGTATTGGGGGCCATTCCTACGAGCAGTACTTC.

This clonotype was observed a handful of times. The rearrangement uses TRBV7-2 and TRBJ2-5; 14 positions match TRBD2. The germline CDR1 and CDR2 sequences are SGHTA and FQGNSA. This CDR3 is 15 amino acids long. V was clipped by 4 bases and J by 5 bases; unmatched bases: 3. CDR3 sequence: CASSSRLAGGETQYF. DNA of the CDR3: TGTGCCAGCAGCTCGCGACTAGCGGGGGGGGAGACCCAGTACTTC.

J is TRBJ2-5 and V is TRBV20-1; TRBD2 aligns across 8 bases. The germline gives CDR1 DFQATT, CDR2 SNEGSKA (reference sequence). This CDR3 spans 13 amino acids. The CDR3 is CSAQRGPQETQYF. The CDR3 region has the DNA TGCAGCGCACAGCGGGGGCCTCAAGAGACCCAGTACTTC.